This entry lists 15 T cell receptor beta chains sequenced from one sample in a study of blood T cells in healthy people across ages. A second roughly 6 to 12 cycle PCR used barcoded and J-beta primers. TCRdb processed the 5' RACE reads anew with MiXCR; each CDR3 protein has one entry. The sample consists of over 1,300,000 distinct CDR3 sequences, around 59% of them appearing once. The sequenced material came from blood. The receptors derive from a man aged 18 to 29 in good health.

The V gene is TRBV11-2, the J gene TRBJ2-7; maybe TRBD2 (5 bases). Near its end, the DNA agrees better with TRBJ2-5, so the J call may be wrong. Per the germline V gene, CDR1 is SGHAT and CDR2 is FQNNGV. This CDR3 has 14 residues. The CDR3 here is CASSLGREVETQYF. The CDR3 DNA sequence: TGTGCCAGCAGCTTAGGACGGGAAGTAGAGACCCAGTACTTC.

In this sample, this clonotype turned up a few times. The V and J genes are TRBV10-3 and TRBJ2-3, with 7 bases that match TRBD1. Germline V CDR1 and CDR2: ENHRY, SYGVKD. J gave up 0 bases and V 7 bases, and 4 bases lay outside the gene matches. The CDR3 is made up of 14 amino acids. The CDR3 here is CAITLTGSTDTQYF. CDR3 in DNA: TGTGCCATCACCTTGACAGGGAGCACAGATACGCAGTATTTT.

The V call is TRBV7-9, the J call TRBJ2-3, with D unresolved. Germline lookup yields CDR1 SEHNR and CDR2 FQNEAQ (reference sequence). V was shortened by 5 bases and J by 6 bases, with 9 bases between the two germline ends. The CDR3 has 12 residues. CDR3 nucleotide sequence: TGTGCCAGCAGCCAGGAACTGGATACGCAGTATTTT. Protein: CASSQELDTQYF.

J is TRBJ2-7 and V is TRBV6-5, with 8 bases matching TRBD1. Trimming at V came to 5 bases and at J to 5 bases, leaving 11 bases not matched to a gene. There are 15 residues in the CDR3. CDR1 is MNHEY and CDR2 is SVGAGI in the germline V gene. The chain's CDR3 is CASSGRDRNIDEQYF. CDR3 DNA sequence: TGTGCCAGCAGTGGCCGGGACAGGAATATCGACGAGCAGTACTTC.

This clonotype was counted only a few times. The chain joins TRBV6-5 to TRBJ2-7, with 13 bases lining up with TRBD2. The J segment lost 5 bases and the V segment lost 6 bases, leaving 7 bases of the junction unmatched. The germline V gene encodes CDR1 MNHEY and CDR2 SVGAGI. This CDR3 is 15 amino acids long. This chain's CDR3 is CASSGLAGVYDEQYF. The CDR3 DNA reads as TGTGCCAGCAGCGGACTAGCGGGAGTTTATGACGAGCAGTACTTC.

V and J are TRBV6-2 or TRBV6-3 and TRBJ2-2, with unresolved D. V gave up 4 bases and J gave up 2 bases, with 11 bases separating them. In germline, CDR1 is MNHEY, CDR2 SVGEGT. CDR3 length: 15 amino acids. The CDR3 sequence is CASSSLPVNTGELFF. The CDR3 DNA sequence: TGTGCCAGCAGTTCTCTCCCAGTCAACACCGGGGAGCTGTTTTTT.

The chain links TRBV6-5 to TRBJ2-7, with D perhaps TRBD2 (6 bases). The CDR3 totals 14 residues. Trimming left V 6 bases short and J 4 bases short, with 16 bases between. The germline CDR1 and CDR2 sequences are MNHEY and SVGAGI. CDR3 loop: CASRPRLGLYEQYF. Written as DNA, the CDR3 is TGTGCCAGCAGACCACGACTAGGCCTTTACGAGCAGTACTTC.

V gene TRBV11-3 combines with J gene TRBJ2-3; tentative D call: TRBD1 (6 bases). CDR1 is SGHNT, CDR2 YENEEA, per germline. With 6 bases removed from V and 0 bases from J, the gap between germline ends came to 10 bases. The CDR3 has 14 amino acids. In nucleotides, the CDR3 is TGTGCCAGCAGTTCAGGGGCTAGCACAGATACGCAGTATTTT. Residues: CASSSGASTDTQYF. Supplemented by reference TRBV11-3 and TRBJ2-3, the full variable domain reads EAGVVQSPRYKIIEKKQPVAFWCNPISGHNTLYWYLQNLGQGPELLIRYENEEAVDDSQLPKDRFSAERLKGVDSTLKIQPAELGDSAVYLCASSSGASTDTQYFGPGTRLTVL.

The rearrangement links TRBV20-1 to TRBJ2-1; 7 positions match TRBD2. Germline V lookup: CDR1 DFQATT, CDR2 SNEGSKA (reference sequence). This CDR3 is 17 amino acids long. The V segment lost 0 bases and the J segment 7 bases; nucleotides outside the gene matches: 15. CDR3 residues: CSARDPLGGGIRNEQFF. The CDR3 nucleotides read TGCAGTGCTAGAGATCCGCTGGGGGGGGGAATCCGGAATGAGCAGTTCTTC.

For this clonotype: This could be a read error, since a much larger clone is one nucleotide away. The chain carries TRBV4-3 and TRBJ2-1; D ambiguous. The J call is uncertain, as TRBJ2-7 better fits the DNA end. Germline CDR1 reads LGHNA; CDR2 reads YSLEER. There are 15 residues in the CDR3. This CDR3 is CASSRENEPYNEQYF. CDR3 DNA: TGCGCCAGCAGCCGAGAAAATGAGCCCTACAATGAGCAGTACTTC.

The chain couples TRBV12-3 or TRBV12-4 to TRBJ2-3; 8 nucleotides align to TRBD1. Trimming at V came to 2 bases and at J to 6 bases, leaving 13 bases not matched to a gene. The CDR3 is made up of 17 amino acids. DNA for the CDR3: TGTGCCAGCAGTTTAAGATCAGGGACAGGTCCTAGGGATACGCAGTATTTT. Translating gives CASSLRSGTGPRDTQYF.

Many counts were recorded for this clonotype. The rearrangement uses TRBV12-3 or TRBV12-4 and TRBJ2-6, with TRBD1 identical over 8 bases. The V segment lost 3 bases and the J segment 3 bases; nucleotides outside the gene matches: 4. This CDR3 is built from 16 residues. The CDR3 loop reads CASSFTGGSGANVLTF. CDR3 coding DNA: TGTGCCAGCAGTTTTACAGGGGGGAGTGGGGCCAACGTCCTGACTTTC.

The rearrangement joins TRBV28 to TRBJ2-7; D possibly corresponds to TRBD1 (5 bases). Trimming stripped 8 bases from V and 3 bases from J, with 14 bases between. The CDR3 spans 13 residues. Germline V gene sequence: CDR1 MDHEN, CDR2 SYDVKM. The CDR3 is CASLGAPYYEQYF. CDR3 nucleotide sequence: TGTGCCAGCCTAGGGGCCCCCTACTACGAGCAGTACTTC.

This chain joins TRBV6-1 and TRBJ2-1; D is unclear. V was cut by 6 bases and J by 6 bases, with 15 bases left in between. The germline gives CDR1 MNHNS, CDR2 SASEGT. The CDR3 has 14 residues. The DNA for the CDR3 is TGTGCCAGCAGCCCCCAGATTGGTCGCAATGAGCAGTTCTTC. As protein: CASSPQIGRNEQFF.

CDR3 protein: CASRASVSSYNEQFF. CDR3 nucleotide sequence: TGTGCCAGCAGGGCCTCGGTTAGCTCCTACAATGAGCAGTTCTTC. The chain combines TRBV28 with TRBJ2-1; no clear D. Between the trimmed V and J ends, which lost 6 bases and 0 bases, there was a span of 12 bases. The germline V gene encodes CDR1 MDHEN and CDR2 SYDVKM. The CDR3 loop spans 15 amino acids.